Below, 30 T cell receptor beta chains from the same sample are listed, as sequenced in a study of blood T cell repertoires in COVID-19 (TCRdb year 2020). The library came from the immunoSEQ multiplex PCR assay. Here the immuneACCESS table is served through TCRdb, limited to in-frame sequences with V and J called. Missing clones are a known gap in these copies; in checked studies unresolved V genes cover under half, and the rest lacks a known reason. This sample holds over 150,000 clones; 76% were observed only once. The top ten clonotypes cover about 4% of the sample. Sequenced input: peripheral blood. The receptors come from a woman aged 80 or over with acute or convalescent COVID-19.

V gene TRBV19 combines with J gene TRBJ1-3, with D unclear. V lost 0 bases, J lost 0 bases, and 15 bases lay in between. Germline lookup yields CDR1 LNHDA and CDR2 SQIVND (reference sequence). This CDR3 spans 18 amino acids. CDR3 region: CASSIDGLSASSGNTIYF. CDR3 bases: TGTGCCAGTAGTATAGATGGACTTTCAGCGAGCTCTGGAAACACCATATATTTT.

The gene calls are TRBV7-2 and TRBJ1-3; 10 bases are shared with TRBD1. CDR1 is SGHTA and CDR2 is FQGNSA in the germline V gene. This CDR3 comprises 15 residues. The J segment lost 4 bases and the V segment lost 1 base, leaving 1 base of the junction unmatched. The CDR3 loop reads CASSLGGQGGNTIYF. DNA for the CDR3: TGTGCCAGCAGCTTAGGGGGACAGGGGGGAAACACCATATATTTT.

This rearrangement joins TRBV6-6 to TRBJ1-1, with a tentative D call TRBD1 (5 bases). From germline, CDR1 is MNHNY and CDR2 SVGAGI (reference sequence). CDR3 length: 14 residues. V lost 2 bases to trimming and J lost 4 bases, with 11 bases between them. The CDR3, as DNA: TGTGCCAGCAGTTACAAGGGGATCGGCACTGAAGCTTTCTTT. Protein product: CASSYKGIGTEAFF.

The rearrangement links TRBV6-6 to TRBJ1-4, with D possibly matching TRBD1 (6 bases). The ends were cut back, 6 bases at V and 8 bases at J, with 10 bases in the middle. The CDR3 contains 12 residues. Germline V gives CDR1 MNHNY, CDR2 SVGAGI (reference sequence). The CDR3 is CASRDQGEKLFF. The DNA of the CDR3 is TGTGCCAGCAGAGACCAGGGGGAAAAACTGTTTTTT.

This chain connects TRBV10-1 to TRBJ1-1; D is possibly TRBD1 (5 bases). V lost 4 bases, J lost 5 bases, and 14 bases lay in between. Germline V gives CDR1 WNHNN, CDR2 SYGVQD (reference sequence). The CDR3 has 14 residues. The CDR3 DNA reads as TGCGCCAGCAGTGTCCAGGGAAGTGGGACTGAAGCTTTCTTT. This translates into CASSVQGSGTEAFF.

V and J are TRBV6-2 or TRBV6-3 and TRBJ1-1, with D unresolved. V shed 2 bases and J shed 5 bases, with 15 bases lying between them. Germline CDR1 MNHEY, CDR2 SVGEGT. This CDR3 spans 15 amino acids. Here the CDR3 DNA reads TGTGCCAGCAGTTACGGAGGCAAGTGGAGGACTGAAGCTTTCTTT. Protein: CASSYGGKWRTEAFF.

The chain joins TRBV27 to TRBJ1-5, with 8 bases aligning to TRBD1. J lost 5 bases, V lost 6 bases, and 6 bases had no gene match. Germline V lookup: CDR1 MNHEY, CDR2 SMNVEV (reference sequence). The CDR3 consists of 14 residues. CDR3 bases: TGTGCCAGCAGCATCCGGGACAGGTATCAGCCCCAGCATTTT. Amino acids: CASSIRDRYQPQHF.

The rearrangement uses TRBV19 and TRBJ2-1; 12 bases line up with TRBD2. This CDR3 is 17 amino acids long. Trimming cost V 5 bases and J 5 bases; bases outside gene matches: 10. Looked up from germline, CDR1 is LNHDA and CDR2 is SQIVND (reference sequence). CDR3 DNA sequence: TGTGCCAGTAGTCTAAGATCCCTAGCGGGAGGGAACAATGAGCAGTTCTTC. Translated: CASSLRSLAGGNNEQFF.

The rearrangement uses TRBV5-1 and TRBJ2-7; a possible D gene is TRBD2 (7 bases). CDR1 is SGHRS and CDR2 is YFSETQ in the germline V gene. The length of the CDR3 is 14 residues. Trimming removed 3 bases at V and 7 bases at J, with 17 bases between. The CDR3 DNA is TGCGCCAGCAGCTCGCAGGGAGGGAGGGGGGAGCAGTACTTC. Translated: CASSSQGGRGEQYF.

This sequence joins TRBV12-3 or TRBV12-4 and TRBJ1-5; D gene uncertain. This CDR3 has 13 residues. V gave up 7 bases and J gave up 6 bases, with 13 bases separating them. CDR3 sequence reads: CASTPTRSQPQHF. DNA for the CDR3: TGTGCCAGCACCCCCACGCGAAGTCAGCCCCAGCATTTT.

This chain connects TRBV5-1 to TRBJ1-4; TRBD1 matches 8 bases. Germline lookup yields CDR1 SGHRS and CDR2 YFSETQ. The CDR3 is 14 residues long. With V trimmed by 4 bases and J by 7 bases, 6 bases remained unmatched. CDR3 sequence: CASSPGGSGEKLFF. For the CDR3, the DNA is TGCGCCAGCAGCCCAGGGGGCTCAGGTGAAAAACTGTTTTTT.

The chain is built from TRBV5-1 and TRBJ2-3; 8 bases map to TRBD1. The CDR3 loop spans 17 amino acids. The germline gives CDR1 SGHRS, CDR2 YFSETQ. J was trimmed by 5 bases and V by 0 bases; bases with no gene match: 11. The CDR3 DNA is TGCGCCAGCAGCTTGGGGGGACGCCAGGGGGCGAGAGATACGCAGTATTTT. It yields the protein CASSLGGRQGARDTQYF. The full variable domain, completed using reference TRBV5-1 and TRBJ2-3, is KAGVTQTPRYLIKTRGQQVTLSCSPISGHRSVSWYQQTPGQGLQFLFEYFSETQRNKGNFPGRFSGRQFSNSRSEMNVSTLELGDSALYLCASSLGGRQGARDTQYFGPGTRLTVL.

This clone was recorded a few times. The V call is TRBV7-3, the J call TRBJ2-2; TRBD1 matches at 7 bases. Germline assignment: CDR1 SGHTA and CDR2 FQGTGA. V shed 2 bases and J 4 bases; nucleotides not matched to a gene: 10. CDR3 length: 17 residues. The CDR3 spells CASSLATGIRGTGELFF. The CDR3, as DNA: TGTGCCAGCAGCTTAGCGACAGGGATACGGGGCACCGGGGAGCTGTTTTTT.

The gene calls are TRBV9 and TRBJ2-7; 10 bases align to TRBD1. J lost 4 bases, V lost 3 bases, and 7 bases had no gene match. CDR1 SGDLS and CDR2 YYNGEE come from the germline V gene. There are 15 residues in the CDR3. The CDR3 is CASSAPGTGVYEQYF. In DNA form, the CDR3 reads TGTGCCAGCAGCGCTCCCGGGACAGGGGTGTACGAGCAGTACTTC.

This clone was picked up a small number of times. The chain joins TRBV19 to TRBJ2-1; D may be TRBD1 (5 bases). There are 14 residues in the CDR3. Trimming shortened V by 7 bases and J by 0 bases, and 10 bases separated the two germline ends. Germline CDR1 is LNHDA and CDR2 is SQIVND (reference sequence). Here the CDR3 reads CASTRQGSYNEQFF. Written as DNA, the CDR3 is TGTGCCAGTACGCGGCAGGGCTCCTACAATGAGCAGTTCTTC.

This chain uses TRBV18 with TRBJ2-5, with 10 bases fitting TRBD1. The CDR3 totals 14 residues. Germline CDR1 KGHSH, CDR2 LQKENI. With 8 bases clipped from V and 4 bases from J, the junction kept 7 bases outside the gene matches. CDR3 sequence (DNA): TGTGCCAGCGTGACGGGACAGGGGAGAGAGACCCAGTACTTC. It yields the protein CASVTGQGRETQYF.

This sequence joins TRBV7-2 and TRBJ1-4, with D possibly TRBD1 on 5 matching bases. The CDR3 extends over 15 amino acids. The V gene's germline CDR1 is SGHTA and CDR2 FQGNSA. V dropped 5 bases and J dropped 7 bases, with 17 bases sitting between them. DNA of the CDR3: TGTGCCAGCAGCCTACAATCGGGGGGAGGTGAAAAACTGTTTTTT. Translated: CASSLQSGGGEKLFF. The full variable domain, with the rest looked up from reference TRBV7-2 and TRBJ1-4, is GAGVSQSPSNKVTEKGKDVELRCDPISGHTALYWYRQSLGQGLEFLIYFQGNSAPDKSGLPSDRFSAERTGGSVSTLTIQRTQQEDSAVYLCASSLQSGGGEKLFFGSGTQLSVL.

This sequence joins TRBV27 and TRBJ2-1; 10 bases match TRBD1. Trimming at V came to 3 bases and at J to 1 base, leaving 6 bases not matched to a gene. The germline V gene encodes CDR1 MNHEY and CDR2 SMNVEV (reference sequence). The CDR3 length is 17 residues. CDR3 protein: CASSFTSGQGSYNEQFF. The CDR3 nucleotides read TGTGCCAGCAGTTTTACCTCGGGACAGGGGTCCTACAATGAGCAGTTCTTC.

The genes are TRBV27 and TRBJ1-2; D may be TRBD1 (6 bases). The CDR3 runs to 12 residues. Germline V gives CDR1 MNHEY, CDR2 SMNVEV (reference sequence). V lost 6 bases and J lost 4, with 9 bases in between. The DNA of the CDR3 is TGTGCCAGCAGAGGGGGTACCTATGGCTACACCTTC. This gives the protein CASRGGTYGYTF.

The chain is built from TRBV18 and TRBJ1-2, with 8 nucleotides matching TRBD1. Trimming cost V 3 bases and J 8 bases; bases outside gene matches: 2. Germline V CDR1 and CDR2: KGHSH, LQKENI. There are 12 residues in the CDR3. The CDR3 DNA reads TGTGCCAGCTCACCGACAGGGGACGGCTACACCTTC. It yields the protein CASSPTGDGYTF.

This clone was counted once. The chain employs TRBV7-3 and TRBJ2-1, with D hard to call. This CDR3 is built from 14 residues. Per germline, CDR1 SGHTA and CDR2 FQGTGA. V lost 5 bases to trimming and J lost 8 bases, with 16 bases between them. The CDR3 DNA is TGTGCCAGCAGCCCCAGTTACGCGGCGGATGAGCAGTTCTTC. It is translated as CASSPSYAADEQFF.

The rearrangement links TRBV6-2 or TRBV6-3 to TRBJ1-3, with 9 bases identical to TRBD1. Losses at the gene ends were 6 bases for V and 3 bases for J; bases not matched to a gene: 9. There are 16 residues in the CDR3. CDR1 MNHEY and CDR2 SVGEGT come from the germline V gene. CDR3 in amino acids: CASSDWRDRVGNTIYF. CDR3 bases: TGTGCCAGCAGCGACTGGAGGGACAGGGTTGGAAACACCATATATTTT.

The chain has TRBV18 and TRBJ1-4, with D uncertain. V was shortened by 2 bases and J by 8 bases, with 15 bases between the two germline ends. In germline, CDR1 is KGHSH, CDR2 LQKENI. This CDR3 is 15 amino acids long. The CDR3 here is CASSPVTALREKLFF. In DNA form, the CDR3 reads TGTGCCAGCTCACCAGTCACCGCCCTTCGGGAAAAACTGTTTTTT.

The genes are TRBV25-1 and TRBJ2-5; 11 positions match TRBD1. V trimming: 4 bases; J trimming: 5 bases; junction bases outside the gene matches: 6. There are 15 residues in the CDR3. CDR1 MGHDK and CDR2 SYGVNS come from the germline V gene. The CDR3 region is CASSVGTGGRETQYF. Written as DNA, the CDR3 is TGTGCCAGCAGTGTGGGGACAGGGGGGCGGGAGACCCAGTACTTC.

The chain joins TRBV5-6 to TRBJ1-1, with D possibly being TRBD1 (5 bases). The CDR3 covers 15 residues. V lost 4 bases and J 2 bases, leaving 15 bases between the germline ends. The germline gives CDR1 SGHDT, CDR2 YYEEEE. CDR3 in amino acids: CASSPGGTGNTEAFF. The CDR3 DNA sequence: TGTGCCAGCAGCCCCGGAGGGACGGGCAACACTGAAGCTTTCTTT.

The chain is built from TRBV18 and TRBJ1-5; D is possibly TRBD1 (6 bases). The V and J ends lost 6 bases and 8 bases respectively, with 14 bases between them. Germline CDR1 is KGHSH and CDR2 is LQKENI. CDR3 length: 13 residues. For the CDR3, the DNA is TGTGCCAGCTCCCCCAACAGGGAGAAGCCCCAGCATTTT. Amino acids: CASSPNREKPQHF. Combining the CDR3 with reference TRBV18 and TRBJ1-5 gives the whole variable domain NAGVMQNPRHLVRRRGQEARLRCSPMKGHSHVYWYRQLPEEGLKFMVYLQKENIIDESGMPKERFSAEFPKEGPSILRIQQVVRGDSAAYFCASSPNREKPQHFGDGTRLSIL.

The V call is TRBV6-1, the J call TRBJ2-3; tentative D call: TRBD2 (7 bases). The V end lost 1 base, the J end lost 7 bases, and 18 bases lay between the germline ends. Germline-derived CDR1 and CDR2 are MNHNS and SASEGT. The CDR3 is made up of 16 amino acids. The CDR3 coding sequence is TGTGCCAGCAGTGAAGGATGGGGGGGCCTGGAGAATACGCAGTATTTT. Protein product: CASSEGWGGLENTQYF.

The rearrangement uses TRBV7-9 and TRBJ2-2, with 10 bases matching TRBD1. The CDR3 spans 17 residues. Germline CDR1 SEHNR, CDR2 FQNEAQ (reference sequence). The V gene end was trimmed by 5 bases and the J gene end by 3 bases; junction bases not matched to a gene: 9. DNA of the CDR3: TGTGCCAGCAGCCAAACCTATGGGACAGGGGACACCGGGGAGCTGTTTTTT. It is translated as CASSQTYGTGDTGELFF.

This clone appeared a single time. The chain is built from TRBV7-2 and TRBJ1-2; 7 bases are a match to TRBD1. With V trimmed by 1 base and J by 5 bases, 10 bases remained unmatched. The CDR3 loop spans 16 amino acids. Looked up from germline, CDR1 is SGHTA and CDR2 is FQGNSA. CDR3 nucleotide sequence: TGTGCCAGCAGCTTAGGGGGGAGAGGGACAGAATATGGCTACACCTTC. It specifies CASSLGGRGTEYGYTF.

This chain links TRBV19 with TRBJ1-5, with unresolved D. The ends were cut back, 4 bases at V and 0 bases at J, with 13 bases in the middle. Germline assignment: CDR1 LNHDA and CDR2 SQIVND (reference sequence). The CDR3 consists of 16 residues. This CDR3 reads CASSSLMRDSNQPQHF. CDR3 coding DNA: TGTGCCAGTAGTAGCCTGATGCGCGATAGCAATCAGCCCCAGCATTTT.